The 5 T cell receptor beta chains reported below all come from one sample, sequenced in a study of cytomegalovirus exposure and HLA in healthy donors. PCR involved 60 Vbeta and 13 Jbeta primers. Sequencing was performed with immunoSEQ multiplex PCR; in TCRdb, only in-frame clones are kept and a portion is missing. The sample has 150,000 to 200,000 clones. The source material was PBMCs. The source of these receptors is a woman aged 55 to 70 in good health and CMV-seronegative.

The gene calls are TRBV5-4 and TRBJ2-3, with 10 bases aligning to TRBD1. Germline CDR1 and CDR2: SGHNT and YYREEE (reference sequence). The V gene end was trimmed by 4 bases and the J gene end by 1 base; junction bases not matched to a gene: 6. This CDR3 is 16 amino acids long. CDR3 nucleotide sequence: TGTGCCAGCAGCCCTCGACAGGGGGCCGGCACAGATACGCAGTATTTT. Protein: CASSPRQGAGTDTQYF.

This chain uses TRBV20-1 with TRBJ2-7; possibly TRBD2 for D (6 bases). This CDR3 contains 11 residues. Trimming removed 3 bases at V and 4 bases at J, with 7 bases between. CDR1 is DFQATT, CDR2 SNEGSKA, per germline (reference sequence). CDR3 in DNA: TGCAGTGCTAGCCGGGAGTACGAGCAGTACTTC. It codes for CSASREYEQYF.

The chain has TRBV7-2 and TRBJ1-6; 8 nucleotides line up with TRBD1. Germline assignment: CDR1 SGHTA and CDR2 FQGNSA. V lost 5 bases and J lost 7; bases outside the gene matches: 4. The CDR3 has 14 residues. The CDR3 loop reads CASSGGQDNSPLHF. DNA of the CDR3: TGTGCCAGCAGCGGGGGACAGGACAATTCACCCCTCCACTTT. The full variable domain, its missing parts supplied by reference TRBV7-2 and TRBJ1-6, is GAGVSQSPSNKVTEKGKDVELRCDPISGHTALYWYRQSLGQGLEFLIYFQGNSAPDKSGLPSDRFSAERTGGSVSTLTIQRTQQEDSAVYLCASSGGQDNSPLHFGNGTRLTVT.

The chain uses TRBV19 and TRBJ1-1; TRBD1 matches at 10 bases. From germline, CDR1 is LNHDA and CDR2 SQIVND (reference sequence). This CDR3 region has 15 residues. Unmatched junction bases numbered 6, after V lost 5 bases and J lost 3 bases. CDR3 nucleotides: TGTGCCAGTAGTCCCTGGACAGGGGGACACACTGAAGCTTTCTTT. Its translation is CASSPWTGGHTEAFF.

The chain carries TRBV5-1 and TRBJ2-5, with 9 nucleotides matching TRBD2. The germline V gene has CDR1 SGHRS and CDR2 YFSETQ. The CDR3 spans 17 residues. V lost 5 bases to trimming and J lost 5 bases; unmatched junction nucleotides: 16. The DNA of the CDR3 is TGCGCCAGCAGTCCCTCGGGTCTAGCGGGGCGAGGGGAGACCCAGTACTTC. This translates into CASSPSGLAGRGETQYF.